These T cell receptor beta chains were read from a single sample in a study of cytomegalovirus exposure and HLA in healthy donors. Using immunoSEQ multiplex PCR, the repertoire was profiled, and TCRdb retains in-frame clones only, with some absent. This repertoire shows 200,000 to 250,000 clones, around 88% found once; its top ten account for 0.9% to 1.1%. The sequenced material came from PBMCs. The receptors shown here come from a woman aged 18-30 years in good health and CMV-seronegative. The CDR3 runs from the conserved cysteine through the conserved F or W. The D gene is left open where the match is weak. Clone size is shown for a subset of rows, as once, few, many or a class of expanded clone.

D gene,V gene,clone size,J gene,CDR3 length,CDR3 protein,CDR3 DNA
NA,TRBV6-9,NA,TRBJ1-1,16,CASSYSFTAANTEAFF,TGTGCCAGCAGTTATTCTTTCACTGCCGCGAACACTGAAGCTTTCTTT
TRBD1,TRBV5-5,NA,TRBJ1-2,13,CASSFDRAGGYTF,TGTGCCAGCAGCTTTGACAGGGCAGGTGGCTACACCTTC
TRBD1,TRBV4-1,few,TRBJ1-1,14,CASSLRQGNTEAFF,TGCGCCAGCAGTCTTAGACAGGGGAACACTGAAGCTTTCTTT
NA,TRBV6-6,NA,TRBJ2-1,11,CASSWGGEQFF,TGTGCCAGCAGTTGGGGAGGTGAGCAGTTCTTC
NA,TRBV27,NA,TRBJ1-4,13,CASSFSPPFGLFF,TGTGCCAGCAGTTTTTCCCCCCCCTTCGGGCTGTTTTTT
NA,TRBV7-2,NA,TRBJ2-3,12,CASSFNTDTQYF,TGTGCCAGCAGCTTCAACACAGATACGCAGTATTTT
NA,TRBV18,NA,TRBJ2-1,16,CASSPQGGGRYNEQFF,TGTGCCAGCTCACCTCAGGGCGGGGGCCGGTACAATGAGCAGTTCTTC
TRBD1,TRBV13,NA,TRBJ1-3,15,CASSQGQYSGNTIYF,TGTGCCAGCAGCCAGGGACAGTACTCTGGAAACACCATATATTTT
TRBD1,TRBV7-8,once,TRBJ1-5,15,CASSLGTGNNQPQHF,TGTGCCAGCAGCTTAGGGACAGGCAACAATCAGCCCCAGCATTTT
TRBD1,TRBV6-1,NA,TRBJ2-2,15,CASSPRGPYTEELFF,TGTGCCAGCAGTCCGAGGGGGCCTTATACCGAGGAGCTGTTTTTT
TRBD2,TRBV7-9,few,TRBJ2-1,16,CASSVLAGSSYNEQFF,TGTGCCAGCAGCGTGTTAGCGGGAAGCTCCTACAATGAGCAGTTCTTC
NA,TRBV2,NA,TRBJ1-4,14,CASSKDSFPEKLFF,TGTGCCAGCAGTAAGGACAGTTTTCCTGAAAAACTGTTTTTT
NA,TRBV4-3,NA,TRBJ1-1,14,CASSRHRANTEAFF,TGCGCCAGCAGCCGACACAGGGCTAACACTGAAGCTTTCTTT
TRBD1,TRBV11-1,NA,TRBJ2-2,15,CASSFGTGGHGELFF,TGTGCCAGCAGCTTTGGGACAGGGGGCCACGGGGAGCTGTTTTTT